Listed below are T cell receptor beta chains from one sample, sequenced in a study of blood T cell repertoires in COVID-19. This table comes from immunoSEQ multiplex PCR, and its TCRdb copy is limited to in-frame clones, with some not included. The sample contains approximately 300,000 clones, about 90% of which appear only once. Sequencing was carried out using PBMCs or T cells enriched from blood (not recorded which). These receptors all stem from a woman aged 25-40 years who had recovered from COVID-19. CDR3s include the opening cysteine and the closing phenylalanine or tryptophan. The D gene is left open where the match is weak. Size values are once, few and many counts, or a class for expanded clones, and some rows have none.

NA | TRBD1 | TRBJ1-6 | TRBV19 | TGTGCCAGTAGTAGTGGACAGGTAACGGGATCACCCCTCCACTTT | CASSSGQVTGSPLHF
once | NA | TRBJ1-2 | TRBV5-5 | TGTGCCAGCAGCTTGGGGCAGTCCCTCCGCGGCTACACCTTC | CASSLGQSLRGYTF
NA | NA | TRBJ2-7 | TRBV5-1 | TGCGCCAGCAGCTCGACACCTTCCTACGAGCAGTACTTC | CASSSTPSYEQYF
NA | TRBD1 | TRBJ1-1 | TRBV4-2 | TGTGCCAGCAGCCACAGAACAGGGGAGGCAGACACTGAAGCTTTCTTT | CASSHRTGEADTEAFF
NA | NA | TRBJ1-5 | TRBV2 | TGTGCCATCAACGACAGATCCAATCAGCCCCAGCATTTT | CAINDRSNQPQHF
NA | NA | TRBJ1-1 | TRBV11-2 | TGTGCCAGCAGACTTAGGACAGAACTGAACACTGAAGCTTTCTTT | CASRLRTELNTEAFF
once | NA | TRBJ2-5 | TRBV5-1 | TGCGCCAGCAGCTTGGATGTCAGGGTATCAATGGAGACCCAGTACTTC | CASSLDVRVSMETQYF
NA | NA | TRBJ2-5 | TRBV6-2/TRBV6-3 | TGTGCCAGCAGTTACTCGGGAGCGGCGGTGGAGACCCAGTACTTC | CASSYSGAAVETQYF
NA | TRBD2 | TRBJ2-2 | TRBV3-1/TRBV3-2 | TGTGCCAGCAGCCAAGATCCCCCTAGACTAGCCCGGATCTCAAACACCGGGGAGCTGTTTTTT | CASSQDPPRLARISNTGELFF
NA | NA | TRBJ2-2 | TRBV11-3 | TGTGCCAGCAGCTTCGAGTCGGCCGGGGAGCTGTTTTTT | CASSFESAGELFF
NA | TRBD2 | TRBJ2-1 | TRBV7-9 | TGTGCCAGCAGCTTACTAAGCGGGGGTGACAATGAGCAGTTCTTC | CASSLLSGGDNEQFF
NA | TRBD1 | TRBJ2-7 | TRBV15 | TGTGCCACCAGCTTGGACAGGGTCTACGAGCAGTACTTC | CATSLDRVYEQYF
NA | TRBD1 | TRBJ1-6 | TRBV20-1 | TGCAGTGCTAGTCCAGGGGGCGGTAATTCACCCCTCCACTTT | CSASPGGGNSPLHF
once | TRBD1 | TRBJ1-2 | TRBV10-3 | TGTGCCATCAGTGCGAAGGGACAGCAAGCTAACTATGGCTACACCTTC | CAISAKGQQANYGYTF
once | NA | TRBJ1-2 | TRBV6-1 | TGTGCCAGCAGTGAAGAAGGACCAACTAGAGGCTACACCTTC | CASSEEGPTRGYTF
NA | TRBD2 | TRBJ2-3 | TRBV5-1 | TGCGCCAGCAGCTTGGCGCGTAGCGGGGGACGCACAGATACGCAGTATTTT | CASSLARSGGRTDTQYF
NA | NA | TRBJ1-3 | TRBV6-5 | TGTGCCAGCAGTTACTCAACAGGGATTGGAAACACCATATATTTT | CASSYSTGIGNTIYF
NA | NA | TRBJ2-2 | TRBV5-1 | TGCGCCAGCAGCTCTGACAGGTGGGCCACCGGGGAGCTGTTTTTT | CASSSDRWATGELFF
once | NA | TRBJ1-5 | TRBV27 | TGTGCCAGCAGTGGGAGCCGGACTAGCAATCAGCCCCAGCATTTT | CASSGSRTSNQPQHF
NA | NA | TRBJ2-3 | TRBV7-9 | TGTGCCAGCAGCTTATTTCGACAGGGCACAGATACGCAGTATTTT | CASSLFRQGTDTQYF
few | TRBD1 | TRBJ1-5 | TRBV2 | TGTGCCAGCAGTCCCTGGGGCGGACAGGGCAGGGCTCAGCCCCAGCATTTT | CASSPWGGQGRAQPQHF
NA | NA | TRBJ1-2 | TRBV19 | TGTGCCAGTAGACGAGACACGTATGGCTACACCTTC | CASRRDTYGYTF
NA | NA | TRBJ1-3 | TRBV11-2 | TGTGCCAGCAGCCCCGGGTTGATTGGCCTCTCTGGAAACACCATATATTTT | CASSPGLIGLSGNTIYF
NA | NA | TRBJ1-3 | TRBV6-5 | TGTGCCAGCAGTACCCCGGGAGGAAACACCATATATTTT | CASSTPGGNTIYF
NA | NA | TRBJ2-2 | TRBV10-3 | TGTGCCATCAGTGAGGAGTATCGGACAGAGAACACCGGGGAGCTGTTTTTT | CAISEEYRTENTGELFF
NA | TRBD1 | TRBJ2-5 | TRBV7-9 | TGTGCCAGCAGCTCGGGACAGGGTTGGGAGACCCAGTACTTC | CASSSGQGWETQYF
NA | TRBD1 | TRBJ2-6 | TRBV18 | TGTGCCAGCTCACTTACCGGGACAGGGGTCTCTGGGGCCAACGTCCTGACTTTC | CASSLTGTGVSGANVLTF
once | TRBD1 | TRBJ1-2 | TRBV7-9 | TGTGCCAGCAGCTTCCGAGTCGGGACAGCCCCGTCTGGTGGCTACACCTTC | CASSFRVGTAPSGGYTF
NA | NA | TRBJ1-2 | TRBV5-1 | TGCGCCAGCAGCTTCGGGGTCTATGGCTACACCTTC | CASSFGVYGYTF
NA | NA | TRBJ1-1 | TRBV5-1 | TGCGCCAGCAGCCGCCTAGGAGGGGACACTGAAGCTTTCTTT | CASSRLGGDTEAFF
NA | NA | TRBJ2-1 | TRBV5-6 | TGTGCCAGCGGTTCCCCGGATACTAGAACCTCAATGCCGATCTTC | CASGSPDTRTSMPIF
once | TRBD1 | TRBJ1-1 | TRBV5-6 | TGTGCCAGCAGCCCGCGAAGAACAGGGGGGAACACTGAAGCTTTCTTT | CASSPRRTGGNTEAFF
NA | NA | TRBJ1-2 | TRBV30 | TGTGCCCAACGGGCCCCGGGGGGCTACACCTTC | CAQRAPGGYTF
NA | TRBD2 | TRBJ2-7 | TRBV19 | TGTGCCAGTAGTACCGCGGGGGGTTCCTACGAGCAGTACTTC | CASSTAGGSYEQYF
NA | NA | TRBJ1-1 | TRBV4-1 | TGCGCCAGCAGCCACCATGGGGTGGGGGCGGCCACTGAAGCTTTCTTT | CASSHHGVGAATEAFF
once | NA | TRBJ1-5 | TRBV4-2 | TGTGCCAGCAGCCAAGAGGGCTATAGCAATCAGCCCCAGCATTTT | CASSQEGYSNQPQHF
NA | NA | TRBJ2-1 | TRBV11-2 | TGTGCCAGCATCCCTAATCCCCCCGTACAGGGACGGCCCTACAATGAGCAGTTCTTC | CASIPNPPVQGRPYNEQFF
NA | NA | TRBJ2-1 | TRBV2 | TGTGCCAGCAGGGTGACAGAAAATGAGCAGTTCTTC | CASRVTENEQFF